This record covers a single TCR beta chain. Its antigen is currently unknown. The entry originates in a study of T cell responses to AZD1222 COVID-19 vaccine. Across the whole study: Second doses were pooled across both intervals (about 4 or about 12 weeks).

General study points: Reports say nearly half of spike-specific TCRs go after unmutated variant regions. The breadth and depth of Spike-specific TCRs increased once two AZD1222 doses had been given. Donors were largely white British and mainly female; clonal diversity was possibly underestimated.

Only in-frame clones appear in the TCRdb table, and some are missing; sequencing was by immunoSEQ multiplex PCR. The table lists 100,000 to 150,000 clones, approximately 90% of them singletons, with approximately 7.5% in the top ten. With 4 bases clipped from V and 0 bases from J, the junction kept 1 base outside the gene matches. Germline CDR1 reads MDHEN; CDR2 reads SYDVKM. This CDR3 region has 14 residues. The J gene is TRBJ2-3, the V gene TRBV28; TRBD1 matches at 7 bases. This sequence originates from an adult in good health. The sequencing here drew on peripheral blood, taken on day 0 of AZD1222 vaccination. The CDR3 sequence is CASSSGGSTDTQYF. The CDR3 bases are TGTGCCAGCAGTTCAGGGGGTAGCACAGATACGCAGTATTTT.